What follows describes a single T cell receptor (beta chain). Its specificity is not known. This entry belongs to a study of T cells in narcolepsy. Regarding the study as a whole: In some patient and control memory CD4+ samples, autoreactive clones were absent. Same-patient CSF and blood CD4+ T cell clonotypes included HCRT-specific and TRIB2-specific autoreactive ones.

Generated by immunoSEQ multiplex PCR, the TCRdb table keeps only in-frame clones and is missing some. The table lists about 30,000 clones, around four fifths of them singletons. The CDR3 totals 13 residues. Between the trimmed V and J ends, which lost 4 bases and 8 bases, there was a span of 12 bases. Germline-derived CDR1 and CDR2 are SEHNR and FQNEAQ (reference sequence). Sequenced: memory (CD45RA-) CD4+ T cells from blood. The clonotype originates from a human donor in good health. The chain uses TRBV7-9 and TRBJ2-1; TRBD1 or TRBD2 may be the D gene (5 bases each). CDR3 sequence (DNA): TGTGCCAGCAGCTCAACCTCGGGGCATGAGCAGTTCTTC. Protein product: CASSSTSGHEQFF.